Below are 28 T cell receptor beta chains sequenced from a single sample in a study of CD4 T cells in relation to SARS-CoV-2 and coronaviruses. Clones were read by immunoSEQ multiplex PCR, and TCRdb kept only the in-frame ones, dropping some. The sample contains tens of thousands of clones, about 80% of which appear only once. These receptors have no identified antigens. The specimen sequenced was memory CD4+ T cells from PBMCs, cultured in vitro. The source is an adult with COVID-19.

The rearrangement joins TRBV5-1 to TRBJ2-7; 7 bases line up with TRBD2. Germline V gives CDR1 SGHRS, CDR2 YFSETQ. After removal of 0 bases from V and 6 bases from J, the junction contained 3 bases not matched to a gene. The CDR3 length is 13 residues. The CDR3 nucleotides read TGCGCCAGCAGCTTGGCGGGACTAAGCGAGCAGTACTTC. It yields the protein CASSLAGLSEQYF.

V usage is TRBV21-1 and J usage is TRBJ2-5; the D call of TRBD2 is as the table states it, not checked on the DNA. TRBV21-1 is annotated as a pseudogene. The CDR3 runs 18 residues. The CDR3 DNA reads TGTGCCAGCAGCAAAGTGGCTAGCGGGAGGGCCACGTATGAGACCCAGTACTTC. It yields the protein CASSKVASGRATYETQYF.

The J gene is TRBJ1-5, the V gene TRBV7-2; D remains ambiguous. Trimming shortened V by 2 bases and J by 7 bases, and 6 bases separated the two germline ends. The CDR3 runs to 12 residues. Germline values: CDR1 SGHTA, CDR2 FQGNSA. Written as DNA, the CDR3 is TGTGCCAGCAGCTTAAGAGGGCAGCCCCAGCATTTT. Protein sequence: CASSLRGQPQHF.

This clone was recorded only once. The rearrangement links TRBV21-1 to TRBJ2-7; TRBD2 is taken as the D call from the table, unchecked against the DNA. TRBV21-1 is assigned pseudogene status. The CDR3 has 16 residues. The CDR3 region has the DNA TGTGCCAGCAGCAAAGGAAAAACGGGAGAAGGGTACGAGCAGTACTTC. Translated, it gives CASSKGKTGEGYEQYF.

As for this clone: Other DNA sequences in this sample translate to the same CDR3. The V gene is TRBV9, the J gene TRBJ2-3, with D hard to call. CDR1 and CDR2 from the germline V gene are SGDLS and YYNGEE. There are 12 residues in the CDR3. V lost 3 bases and J 2 bases, leaving 4 bases between the germline ends. For the CDR3, the DNA is TGTGCCAGCAGCGGGAACACAGATACGCAGTATTTT. Translating it yields CASSGNTDTQYF.

The V gene is TRBV28, the J gene TRBJ2-1; weak D call: TRBD2 (6 bases). The CDR3 extends over 10 amino acids. In germline, CDR1 is MDHEN, CDR2 SYDVKM. CDR3 DNA: TGTGGTCCTCGGGGGAGTGAGCAGTTCTTC. Protein: CGPRGSEQFF. The full variable domain, in which reference TRBV28 and TRBJ2-1 provide the parts outside the CDR3, is DVKVTQSSRYLVKRTGEKVFLECVQDMDHENMFWYRQDPGLGLRLIYFSYDVKMKEKGDIPEGYSVSREKKERFSLILESASTNQTSMYLCGPRGSEQFFGPGTRLTVL.

Of note for this clone: The identical CDR3 is also encoded by other nucleotide sequences in the sample. The chain uses TRBV7-2 and TRBJ1-5; D might be TRBD1 (5 bases). The CDR3 is made up of 14 amino acids. V gave up 4 bases and J gave up 0 bases, with 7 bases separating them. Per germline, CDR1 SGHTA and CDR2 FQGNSA. CDR3 coding DNA: TGTGCCAGCAGCTCAGGGCTTAGCAATCAGCCCCAGCATTTT. Its translation is CASSSGLSNQPQHF.

This clone was recorded a few times. This chain joins TRBV29-1 and TRBJ1-1; tentative D call: TRBD1 (6 bases). The CDR3 length is 11 residues. CDR1 and CDR2 (germline): SQVTM, ANQGSEA. The V end was cut by 7 bases, the J end by 11 bases, with 17 bases between. This CDR3 is CSAQLTGTAFF. CDR3 nucleotide sequence: TGCAGCGCTCAACTAACAGGGACTGCTTTCTTT.

V usage is TRBV5-1 and J usage is TRBJ2-3; 8 bases are shared with TRBD2. The V segment lost 0 bases and the J segment 4 bases; nucleotides outside the gene matches: 4. Germline CDR1 reads SGHRS; CDR2 reads YFSETQ. The CDR3 contains 15 residues. The CDR3: CASSLVSGKSDTQYF. The CDR3 region has the DNA TGCGCCAGCAGCTTGGTTAGCGGGAAGTCAGATACGCAGTATTTT.

The V gene is TRBV2, the J gene TRBJ2-7; tentatively, D is TRBD1 (6 bases). V lost 4 bases and J 5 bases, leaving 15 bases between the germline ends. The CDR3 consists of 14 residues. Per germline, CDR1 SNHLY and CDR2 FYNNEI. For the CDR3, the DNA is TGTGCCAGCAGTGGATTACAGGGTTTACACGAGCAGTACTTC. Its protein is CASSGLQGLHEQYF.

The chain carries TRBV3-1 (or the pseudogene TRBV3-2) and TRBJ1-2; D remains unclear. Germline V gene lookup returns CDR1 LGHDT and CDR2 YNNKEL (reference sequence). Trimming removed 3 bases at V and 4 bases at J, with 15 bases between. This CDR3 has 15 residues. CDR3 nucleotides: TGTGCCAGCAGCCAGAGGGAACAGTCCACCTATGGCTACACCTTC. The encoded protein is CASSQREQSTYGYTF.

The chain joins TRBV28 to TRBJ1-4; D remains unclear. Germline CDR1 is MDHEN and CDR2 is SYDVKM. The length of the CDR3 is 14 residues. The germline V and J ends were trimmed by 2 bases and 3 bases, with 7 bases remaining between them. The CDR3 reads CASSLVASNEKLFF. The CDR3 nucleotides are TGTGCCAGCAGTTTAGTGGCTTCTAATGAAAAACTGTTTTTT.

This chain joins TRBV7-4 and TRBJ2-5; D gene ambiguous. The CDR3 sequence is 13 residues long. Deletions cut 7 bases from V and 5 bases from J, with 14 bases between. Germline values: CDR1 SGHVT, CDR2 SQSDAQ. The CDR3 is CASTLCGKETQYF. Written as DNA, the CDR3 is TGTGCCAGCACCCTTTGCGGTAAGGAGACCCAGTACTTC.

This clone was detected only a few times. The chain carries TRBV2 and TRBJ1-2; D is uncertain. Germline V gene lookup returns CDR1 SNHLY and CDR2 FYNNEI. The V gene lost 7 bases and the J gene lost 4 bases, with 10 bases spanning the gap. The CDR3 spans 12 residues. This CDR3 is CASTERAYGYTF. DNA for the CDR3: TGTGCCAGCACAGAGCGCGCCTATGGCTACACCTTC.

This chain joins TRBV28 and TRBJ1-2, with 7 bases matching TRBD1. Trimming at V came to 7 bases and at J to 8 bases, leaving 7 bases not matched to a gene. This CDR3 comprises 12 residues. Germline CDR1 is MDHEN and CDR2 is SYDVKM. CDR3 sequence: CASTPRGLGYTF. CDR3 in DNA: TGTGCCAGCACCCCGAGGGGGCTGGGCTACACCTTC.

The chain employs TRBV5-1 and TRBJ1-1; no clear D gene. Germline V gives CDR1 SGHRS, CDR2 YFSETQ. The germline V and J ends were trimmed by 2 bases and 1 base, with 6 bases remaining between them. The CDR3 extends over 13 amino acids. CDR3 sequence reads: CASSFQENTEAFF. Written as DNA, the CDR3 is TGCGCCAGCAGCTTTCAGGAGAACACTGAAGCTTTCTTT.

This clone occurred once. V gene TRBV7-9 combines with J gene TRBJ1-1; D might be TRBD1 (5 bases). V was trimmed by 3 bases and J by 5 bases, leaving 13 bases between them. CDR1 and CDR2 (germline): SEHNR, FQNEAQ (reference sequence). The CDR3 is 14 amino acids. The CDR3 is CASSFQGRSTEAFF. The DNA for the CDR3 is TGTGCCAGCAGCTTCCAGGGTCGGAGTACTGAAGCTTTCTTT.

The gene calls are TRBV27 and TRBJ2-7; possible D gene TRBD2, 5 bases. The V end lost 3 bases, the J end lost 0 bases, and 12 bases lay between the germline ends. CDR1 MNHEY and CDR2 SMNVEV come from the germline V gene (reference sequence). CDR3 length: 15 amino acids. CDR3 sequence reads: CASSFVGAGSYEQYF. In DNA, the CDR3 is TGTGCCAGCAGTTTTGTGGGTGCGGGCTCCTACGAGCAGTACTTC.

The rearrangement links TRBV2 to TRBJ1-5; D not certain. With 3 bases removed from V and 5 bases from J, the gap between germline ends came to 8 bases. Germline V gene sequence: CDR1 SNHLY, CDR2 FYNNEI. This CDR3 has 13 amino acids. The CDR3 here is CASSDVRDQPQHF. In DNA form, the CDR3 reads TGTGCCAGCAGTGACGTTCGGGATCAGCCCCAGCATTTT.

The V call is TRBV18, the J call TRBJ1-3; 7 bases align to TRBD1. V gave up 4 bases and J gave up 2 bases; unmatched junction bases: 2. The germline V gene encodes CDR1 KGHSH and CDR2 LQKENI. This CDR3 is 14 amino acids long. DNA of the CDR3: TGTGCCAGCTCACTACAGGGGACTGGAAACACCATATATTTT. Translated: CASSLQGTGNTIYF.

V and J are TRBV28 and TRBJ2-3; D is unresolved. The CDR3 is 16 amino acids. Germline CDR1 MDHEN, CDR2 SYDVKM. V was pared by 5 bases and J by 0 bases, with 15 bases between. CDR3 loop: CASSPLRPVSTDTQYF. The CDR3 nucleotides read TGTGCCAGCAGTCCCCTCCGGCCGGTCAGCACAGATACGCAGTATTTT. Supplemented by reference TRBV28 and TRBJ2-3, the full variable domain reads DVKVTQSSRYLVKRTGEKVFLECVQDMDHENMFWYRQDPGLGLRLIYFSYDVKMKEKGDIPEGYSVSREKKERFSLILESASTNQTSMYLCASSPLRPVSTDTQYFGPGTRLTVL.

This clone was counted a single time. V usage is TRBV25-1 and J usage is TRBJ2-7; D assignment may be TRBD1 or TRBD2 (6 bases each). V lost 1 base to trimming and J lost 2 bases, with 12 bases between them. Germline CDR1 reads MGHDK; CDR2 reads SYGVNS. The CDR3 has 15 residues. CDR3 DNA: TGTGCCAGCAGTGAATCCGGGGGCTACCCCTACGAGCAGTACTTC. It codes for CASSESGGYPYEQYF.

The chain links TRBV4-2 to TRBJ2-3; 8 nucleotides agree with TRBD2. CDR1 is LGHNA, CDR2 YNFKEQ, per germline. This CDR3 has 17 amino acids. The J segment lost 5 bases and the V segment lost 0 bases, leaving 10 bases of the junction unmatched. In DNA form, the CDR3 reads TGTGCCAGCAGCCAAGATCGATCAGCGGGAGTCGAAGATACGCAGTATTTT. This encodes CASSQDRSAGVEDTQYF.

This clone was found a few times. This chain links TRBV10-1 with TRBJ2-3; 7 positions match TRBD2. This CDR3 comprises 14 residues. Germline loops: CDR1 WNHNN, CDR2 SYGVQD (reference sequence). Trimming at V came to 9 bases and at J to 5 bases, leaving 11 bases not matched to a gene. This chain's CDR3 is CARSPLTSLDTQYF. As DNA, the CDR3 is TGCGCCAGGTCCCCCCTGACTAGCCTAGATACGCAGTATTTT.

In this sample, this clone turned up once. This rearrangement joins TRBV2 to TRBJ2-3; D is undetermined. Per germline, CDR1 SNHLY and CDR2 FYNNEI. Trimming stripped 7 bases from V and 0 bases from J, with 17 bases between. The length of the CDR3 is 16 residues. This chain's CDR3 is CASKVSGSPSTDTQYF. CDR3 DNA: TGTGCCAGCAAAGTATCCGGCTCCCCTAGCACAGATACGCAGTATTTT. The full variable domain, in which reference TRBV2 and TRBJ2-3 provide the parts outside the CDR3, is EPEVTQTPSHQVTQMGQEVILRCVPISNHLYFYWYRQILGQKVEFLVSFYNNEISEKSEIFDDQFSVERPDGSNFTLKIRSTKLEDSAMYFCASKVSGSPSTDTQYFGPGTRLTVL.

The chain has TRBV27 and TRBJ2-2; tentatively, D is TRBD2 (7 bases). The V gene lost 6 bases and the J gene lost 4 bases, with 15 bases spanning the gap. The length of the CDR3 is 15 residues. From germline, CDR1 is MNHEY and CDR2 SMNVEV (reference sequence). CDR3 sequence (DNA): TGTGCCAGCAGAAACCCAGGGGAGGGCACCGGGGAGCTGTTTTTT. This translates into CASRNPGEGTGELFF.

The gene calls are TRBV2 and TRBJ2-1; 7 bases line up with TRBD2. Germline values: CDR1 SNHLY, CDR2 FYNNEI. V lost 3 bases, J lost 3 bases, and 5 bases stayed unmatched. The CDR3 covers 15 residues. The CDR3 DNA reads TGTGCCAGCAGTGACTTGTCTAGCGGCTACAATGAGCAGTTCTTC. It specifies CASSDLSSGYNEQFF.

This clone was recorded a few times. The genes are TRBV7-9 and TRBJ1-1; 7 nucleotides agree with TRBD1. With 5 bases clipped from V and 2 bases from J, the junction kept 5 bases outside the gene matches. Germline V gives CDR1 SEHNR, CDR2 FQNEAQ (reference sequence). CDR3 length equals 14 residues. CDR3 DNA: TGTGCCAGCAGCCCGCGACAGGGTAACACTGAAGCTTTCTTT. It is translated as CASSPRQGNTEAFF. Combining the CDR3 with reference TRBV7-9 and TRBJ1-1 gives the whole variable domain DTGVSQNPRHKITKRGQNVTFRCDPISEHNRLYWYRQTLGQGPEFLTYFQNEAQLEKSRLLSDRFSAERPKGSFSTLEIQRTEQGDSAMYLCASSPRQGNTEAFFGQGTRLTVV.